One T cell receptor (beta chain) is described in this entry. The entry originates in a study of early stage breast cancer tumors. CDR3 length: 13 amino acids. From germline, CDR1 is SEHNR and CDR2 FQNEAQ (reference sequence). Trimming shortened V by 7 bases and J by 2 bases, and 6 bases separated the two germline ends. Data came from immunoSEQ multiplex PCR; TCRdb stores just in-frame clones and leaves some out. Counted here are 50,000 to 75,000 clones, more than 60% occurring once; the ten biggest clones make up roughly 3.5%. The receptor's source is a person aged 25 to 45 with breast cancer. The specimen was blood. The rearrangement joins TRBV7-9 to TRBJ2-6; D remains unclear. The CDR3 DNA reads as TGTGCCAGCATTCGCGCTGGGGCCAACGTCCTGACTTTC. This gives the protein CASIRAGANVLTF.